The 16 T cell receptor beta chains presented below share a single source sample, sequenced in a study of CD8 T cells in ankylosing spondylitis. MiXCR was run by TCRdb on the 5' RACE reads, yielding one entry per CDR3 protein. Of about 24,000 distinct CDR3 sequences in the sample, approximately 16% were seen once. Input material: blood. All receptors derive from a male donor with ankylosing spondylitis or in good health (not recorded which).

There are many counts of this clonotype. The chain has TRBV4-3 and TRBJ2-1, with TRBD2 identical over 11 bases. This CDR3 has 15 amino acids. Germline V lookup: CDR1 LGHNA, CDR2 YSLEER. Germline trimming cut 1 base from V and 8 bases from J; bases unmatched to any gene: 4. In DNA form, the CDR3 reads TGCGCCAGCAGCCAAGGACTAGCGGGGAGTGATGAGCAGTTCTTC. Amino acid sequence: CASSQGLAGSDEQFF.

The sample holds many counts of this clonotype. The J gene is TRBJ2-1, the V gene TRBV12-3 or TRBV12-4, with a tentative D call TRBD2 (5 bases). Trimming cost V 5 bases and J 12 bases, with 14 bases left between them. The CDR3 runs to 12 residues. In nucleotides, the CDR3 is TGTGCCAGCAGTCCCCCCCTAGCTGGGCAGTTCTTC. Residues: CASSPPLAGQFF.

This clonotype was picked up a small number of times. The chain combines TRBV6-6 with TRBJ2-1, with no clear D. The CDR3 covers 16 residues. CDR1 and CDR2 from the germline V gene are MNHNY and SVGAGI (reference sequence). With 6 bases removed from V and 6 bases from J, the gap between germline ends came to 21 bases. The CDR3 nucleotides read TGTGCCAGCAGACAGCCTAGGGCAGGAGACGGCAATGAGCAGTTCTTC. It codes for CASRQPRAGDGNEQFF.

This clonotype was seen ten or more times. The V and J genes are TRBV29-1 and TRBJ2-1, with TRBD2 identical over 11 bases. The CDR3 sequence is 10 residues long. J gave up 15 bases and V 3 bases, and 1 base lay outside the gene matches. Germline V CDR1 and CDR2: SQVTM, ANQGSEA. The CDR3 DNA sequence: TGCAGCGTTGAGGGACTAGCGGTGTTCTTC. Its translation: CSVEGLAVFF.

This clonotype has a handful of counts. This chain connects TRBV11-2 to TRBJ2-7, with TRBD1 identical over 7 bases. This CDR3 spans 15 amino acids. CDR1 SGHAT and CDR2 FQNNGV come from the germline V gene. With V trimmed by 5 bases and J by 4 bases, 11 bases remained unmatched. CDR3 bases: TGTGCCAGCAGCCCGGGACAGCCTGGGCTATACGAGCAGTACTTC. Protein sequence: CASSPGQPGLYEQYF.

This clonotype occurred a few times. This chain joins TRBV6-2 or TRBV6-3 and TRBJ2-5; D ambiguous. Trimming left V 5 bases short and J 1 base short, with 11 bases between. There are 14 residues in the CDR3. Per the germline V gene, CDR1 is MNHEY and CDR2 is SVGEGT. CDR3 in DNA: TGTGCCAGCAGTCCCGCCCGCGCCCAAGAGACCCAGTACTTC. It codes for CASSPARAQETQYF.

The DNA for the CDR3 is TGCGCCAGCAGCTTCGCGGGAGATCCGTGGGAGCAGTACTTC. This translates into CASSFAGDPWEQYF. The J gene is TRBJ2-7, the V gene TRBV5-1; 7 bases match TRBD2. J was trimmed by 7 bases and V by 2 bases; bases with no gene match: 9. Germline lookup yields CDR1 SGHRS and CDR2 YFSETQ. This CDR3 has 14 residues.

At least ten counts were recorded for this clonotype. The V and J genes are TRBV5-1 and TRBJ1-1, with D maybe TRBD1 (5 bases). Germline CDR1 SGHRS, CDR2 YFSETQ. V was clipped by 5 bases and J by 4 bases, with 15 bases between them. The CDR3 extends over 14 amino acids. CDR3 sequence: CASSWGDGATEAFF. DNA of the CDR3: TGCGCCAGCAGTTGGGGGGACGGCGCCACTGAAGCTTTCTTT.

Many counts were recorded for this clonotype. V is TRBV5-4 and J is TRBJ1-1; D uncertain. Per the germline V gene, CDR1 is SGHNT and CDR2 is YYREEE (reference sequence). V was clipped by 0 bases and J by 1 base, with 10 bases between them. The CDR3 extends over 15 amino acids. The CDR3 DNA reads TGTGCCAGCAGCTTGGTTGGGGTTGGGAACACTGAAGCTTTCTTT. It yields the protein CASSLVGVGNTEAFF.

This clonotype has a handful of counts. The rearrangement uses TRBV7-2 and TRBJ2-7, with a weak D call TRBD2 (5 bases). Germline loops: CDR1 SGHTA, CDR2 FQGNSA. With 1 base removed from V and 6 bases from J, the gap between germline ends came to 13 bases. The CDR3 runs 14 residues. CDR3 in amino acids: CASSLGPGMGEQYF. The CDR3 DNA sequence: TGTGCCAGCAGCTTAGGCCCGGGGATGGGCGAGCAGTACTTC.

This clonotype was recorded at least ten times. The rearrangement uses TRBV25-1 and TRBJ2-4; TRBD2 matches 8 bases. CDR3 length equals 16 residues. Germline V lookup: CDR1 MGHDK, CDR2 SYGVNS. V shed 2 bases and J 1 base; nucleotides not matched to a gene: 4. The CDR3 is CASSERGGRAKNIQYF. The CDR3 DNA is TGTGCCAGCAGTGAACGGGGGGGCCGGGCCAAAAACATTCAGTACTTC.

This clonotype came up many times. The V and J genes are TRBV7-9 and TRBJ2-1, with D possibly being TRBD2 (5 bases). V dropped 0 bases and J dropped 6 bases, with 15 bases sitting between them. The CDR3 is made up of 16 amino acids. Germline CDR1 reads SEHNR; CDR2 reads FQNEAQ (reference sequence). This chain's CDR3 is CASSLATGSLPNEQFF. The DNA of the CDR3 is TGTGCCAGCAGCTTAGCGACGGGATCGCTTCCCAATGAGCAGTTCTTC.

The chain carries TRBV28 and TRBJ1-2; D is perhaps TRBD1 (5 bases). With 3 bases removed from V and 4 bases from J, the gap between germline ends came to 12 bases. The CDR3 covers 14 residues. Germline assignment: CDR1 MDHEN and CDR2 SYDVKM. CDR3 in amino acids: CASSLGPGSYGYTF. The CDR3 DNA reads as TGTGCCAGCAGTTTGGGGCCGGGAAGCTATGGCTACACCTTC.

By share, this clonotype counts as medium-sized. The V gene is TRBV7-9, the J gene TRBJ2-1, with 7 bases identical to TRBD2. After removal of 5 bases from V and 2 bases from J, the junction contained 3 bases not matched to a gene. This CDR3 has 14 amino acids. Germline-derived CDR1 and CDR2 are SEHNR and FQNEAQ (reference sequence). CDR3 in DNA: TGTGCCAGCAGCATAGGACTAGCCTACAATGAGCAGTTCTTC. This gives the protein CASSIGLAYNEQFF.

This clonotype was counted a few times. The V and J genes are TRBV5-8 and TRBJ2-1, with a possible D match to TRBD2 (6 bases). CDR1 and CDR2 (germline): SGHTS, YDEGEE. This CDR3 contains 15 residues. With 4 bases removed from V and 10 bases from J, the gap between germline ends came to 21 bases. CDR3: CASSPGEVIVREQFF. CDR3 nucleotide sequence: TGTGCCAGCAGCCCGGGGGAAGTTATAGTGCGCGAGCAGTTCTTC.

The chain links TRBV29-1 to TRBJ1-1, with 7 bases aligning to TRBD1. Germline-derived CDR1 and CDR2 are SQVTM and ANQGSEA. This CDR3 is built from 14 residues. The J segment lost 4 bases and the V segment lost 7 bases, leaving 12 bases of the junction unmatched. DNA for the CDR3: TGCAGCGCGAAGACAGGGTCGGTGGCCACTGAAGCTTTCTTT. It specifies CSAKTGSVATEAFF.